Reported below is one T cell receptor (beta chain). Its specificity is unknown. TCRdb's copy holds only in-frame clones and misses some; the assay was immunoSEQ multiplex PCR. The sample contains approximately 150,000 clones, 89% of which appear only once. The CDR3 sequence is 17 residues long. The data stem from a study of T cell responses to AZD1222 COVID-19 vaccine. Findings and caveats of the study: A rise in Spike-specific TCR breadth and depth followed two AZD1222 doses. Repertoire sampling was restricted to post-peak T cell response timepoints.

The TCR sequence derives from an adult in good health. The sample consisted of peripheral blood, taken on day 0 of AZD1222 vaccination. The rearrangement joins TRBV21-1 to TRBJ1-5; TRBD1 is the table's D call, not checked against the DNA. TRBV21-1 is an annotated pseudogene. CDR3 nucleotides: TGTGCCAGCAATACTCCCTCGCACAGCTATAGCAATCAGCCCCAGCATTTT. Translating it yields CASNTPSHSYSNQPQHF.